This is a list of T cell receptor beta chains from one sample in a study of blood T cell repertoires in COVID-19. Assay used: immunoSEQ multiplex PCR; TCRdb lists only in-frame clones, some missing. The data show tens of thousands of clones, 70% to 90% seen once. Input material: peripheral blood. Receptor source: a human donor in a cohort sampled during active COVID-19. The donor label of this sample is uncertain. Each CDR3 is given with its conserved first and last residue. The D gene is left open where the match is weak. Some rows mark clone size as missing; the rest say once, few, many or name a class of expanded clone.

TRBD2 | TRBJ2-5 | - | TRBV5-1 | CASSLRQGLAEVWETQYF | TGCGCCAGCAGCCTGCGACAGGGACTAGCGGAGGTTTGGGAGACCCAGTACTTC
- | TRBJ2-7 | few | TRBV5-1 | CASSLVGGSYEQYF | TGCGCCAGCAGCTTGGTGGGGGGATCCTACGAGCAGTACTTC
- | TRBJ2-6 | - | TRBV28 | CASSFQKSSGANVLTF | TGTGCCAGCAGTTTCCAGAAAAGCTCTGGGGCCAACGTCCTGACTTTC
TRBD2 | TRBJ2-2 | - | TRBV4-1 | CASSQDEALAVNTGELFF | TGCGCCAGCAGCCAAGATGAAGCACTAGCGGTAAACACCGGGGAGCTGTTTTTT
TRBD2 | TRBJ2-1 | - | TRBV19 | CASSLLAGGRAAYNEQFF | TGTGCCAGTAGTTTACTAGCGGGAGGACGCGCGGCCTACAATGAGCAGTTCTTC
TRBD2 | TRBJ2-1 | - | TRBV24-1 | CATSPVAGERLQFF | TGTGCCACCAGCCCAGTAGCGGGAGAGCGCTTACAGTTCTTC
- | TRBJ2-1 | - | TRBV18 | CASSLRVNEQFF | TGTGCCAGCTCACTACGGGTGAATGAGCAGTTCTTC
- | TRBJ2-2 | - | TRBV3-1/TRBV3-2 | CASRLQGVGTGELFF | TGTGCCAGCAGACTTCAGGGTGTGGGCACCGGGGAGCTGTTTTTT
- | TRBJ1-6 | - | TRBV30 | CAWEGPGNNYNSPLHF | TGTGCCTGGGAAGGTCCAGGGAATAACTATAATTCACCCCTCCACTTT
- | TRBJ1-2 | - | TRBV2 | CASSATRNYGYTF | TGTGCCAGCAGTGCAACTCGAAACTATGGCTACACCTTC
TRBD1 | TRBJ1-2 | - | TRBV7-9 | CASSLAGTANYGYTF | TGTGCCAGCAGCTTAGCGGGGACAGCTAACTATGGCTACACCTTC
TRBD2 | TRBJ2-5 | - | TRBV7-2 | CASSPSRLAAQETQYF | TGTGCCAGCAGCCCGTCCCGACTAGCGGCCCAAGAGACCCAGTACTTC
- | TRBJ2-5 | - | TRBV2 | CASSINRQETQYF | TGTGCCAGCAGTATTAATAGACAAGAGACCCAGTACTTC
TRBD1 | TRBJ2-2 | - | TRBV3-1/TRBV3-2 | CASSQRTGLRGTGELFF | TGTGCCAGCAGCCAGAGGACAGGGTTGAGAGGAACCGGGGAGCTGTTTTTT
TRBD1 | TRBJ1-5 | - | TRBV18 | CASSPTGGGWGNQPQHF | TGTGCCAGCTCACCAACAGGGGGGGGTTGGGGCAATCAGCCCCAGCATTTT
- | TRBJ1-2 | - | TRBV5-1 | CASSFGQSIYGYTF | TGCGCCAGCAGCTTCGGACAGAGCATCTATGGCTACACCTTC
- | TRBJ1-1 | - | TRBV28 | CASIYRRRNSEAFF | TGTGCCAGCATTTATAGGAGGCGAAACTCTGAAGCTTTCTTT
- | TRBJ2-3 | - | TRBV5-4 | CASALRWSGASDTQYF | TGTGCCAGCGCCCTACGGTGGTCAGGGGCCTCAGATACGCAGTATTTT
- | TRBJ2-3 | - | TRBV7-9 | CASSLETSIRSTDTQYF | TGTGCCAGCAGCTTAGAAACGTCCATCCGGAGCACAGATACGCAGTATTTT
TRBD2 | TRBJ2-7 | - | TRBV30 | CAWSNPGGPYEQYF | TGTGCCTGGAGTAACCCGGGAGGGCCCTACGAGCAGTACTTC
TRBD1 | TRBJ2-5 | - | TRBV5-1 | CASSLVRVGQGIQETQYF | TGCGCCAGCAGCTTGGTAAGAGTGGGACAGGGGATTCAGGAGACCCAGTACTTC
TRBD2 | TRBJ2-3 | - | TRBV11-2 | CASSLLAGSTDTQYF | TGTGCCAGCAGCCTACTAGCGGGAAGCACAGATACGCAGTATTTT
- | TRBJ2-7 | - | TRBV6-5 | CASRYKGGTYEQYF | TGTGCCAGCAGGTACAAGGGGGGGACCTACGAGCAGTACTTC
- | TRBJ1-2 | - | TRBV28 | CASQEPGSMSYTF | TGTGCCAGCCAAGAGCCCGGGAGTATGAGCTACACCTTC
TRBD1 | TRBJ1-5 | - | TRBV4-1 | CASSRGGTGNQPQHF | TGCGCCAGCAGCCGAGGCGGGACAGGGAATCAGCCCCAGCATTTT
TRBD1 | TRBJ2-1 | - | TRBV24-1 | CATSDRDRGDYNEQFF | TGTGCCACCAGTGATCGGGACAGGGGTGATTACAATGAGCAGTTCTTC
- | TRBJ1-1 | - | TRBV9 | CASSVEPNTEAFF | TGTGCCAGCAGCGTAGAGCCGAACACTGAAGCTTTCTTT
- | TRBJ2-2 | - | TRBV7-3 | CASSKLVGELFF | TGTGCCAGCAGTAAACTGGTCGGGGAGCTGTTTTTT
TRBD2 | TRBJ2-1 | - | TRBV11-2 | CASSLWVAGAGNEQFF | TGTGCCAGCAGCTTATGGGTAGCGGGGGCGGGCAATGAGCAGTTCTTC
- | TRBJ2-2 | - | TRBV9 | CASSSPRGFSAGELFF | TGTGCCAGCAGCTCCCCCCGGGGGTTCTCTGCCGGGGAGCTGTTTTTT
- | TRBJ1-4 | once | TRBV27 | CASSIGTPNEKLFF | TGTGCCAGCAGTATTGGGACTCCTAATGAAAAACTGTTTTTT
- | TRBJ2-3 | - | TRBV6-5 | CATTETASSTDTQYF | TGTGCCACTACAGAGACGGCTTCTAGCACAGATACGCAGTATTTT
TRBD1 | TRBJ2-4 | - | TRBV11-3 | CASSLEGTGPNIQYF | TGTGCCAGCAGCTTAGAAGGGACAGGTCCGAACATTCAGTACTTC
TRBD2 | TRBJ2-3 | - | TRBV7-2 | CASSVLGTTTDTQYF | TGTGCCAGCAGCGTTCTCGGGACTACAACAGATACGCAGTATTTT
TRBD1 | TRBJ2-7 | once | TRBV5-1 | CASSQDPTGGAAYEQYF | TGCGCCAGCAGCCAAGACCCGACAGGGGGTGCAGCCTACGAGCAGTACTTC
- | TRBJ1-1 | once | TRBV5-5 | CASSYTGFEAFF | TGTGCCAGCAGTTATACAGGGTTTGAAGCTTTCTTT
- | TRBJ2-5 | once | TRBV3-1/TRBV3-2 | CASSPGMETQYF | TGTGCCAGCAGCCCAGGGATGGAGACCCAGTACTTC
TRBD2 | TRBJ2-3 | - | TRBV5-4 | CASSLARAGAGADTQYF | TGTGCCAGCAGCTTGGCCCGTGCGGGAGCGGGAGCAGATACGCAGTATTTT
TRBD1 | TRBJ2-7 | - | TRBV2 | CASSEGVRGRDEQYF | TGTGCCAGCAGTGAGGGGGTCAGGGGGCGGGACGAGCAGTACTTC
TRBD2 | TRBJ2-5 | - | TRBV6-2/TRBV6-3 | CASSSPGLAHQETQYF | TGTGCCAGCAGTTCCCCGGGACTAGCGCACCAAGAGACCCAGTACTTC
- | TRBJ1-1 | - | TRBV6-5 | CASRDSNMNTEAFF | TGTGCCAGCAGGGACAGCAACATGAACACTGAAGCTTTCTTT
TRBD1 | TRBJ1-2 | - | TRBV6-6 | CASSWTGEVYGYTF | TGTGCCAGCAGCTGGACAGGGGAAGTGTATGGCTACACCTTC
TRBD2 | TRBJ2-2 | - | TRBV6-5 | CASMVAGELGELFF | TGTGCCAGCATGGTAGCGGGAGAGCTCGGGGAGCTGTTTTTT
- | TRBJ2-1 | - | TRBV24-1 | CATRESGGEDNEQFF | TGTGCCACAAGAGAGAGCGGAGGGGAAGACAATGAGCAGTTCTTC
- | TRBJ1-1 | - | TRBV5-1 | CASSFDARGTEAFF | TGCGCCAGCAGCTTTGATGCAAGGGGCACTGAAGCTTTCTTT
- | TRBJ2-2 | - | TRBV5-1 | CASYPGGTGELFF | TGCGCCAGTTACCCTGGGGGGACCGGGGAGCTGTTTTTT